A single TCR beta chain is shown here with its context. Its target is not known. This entry is derived from a study of T-cell reconstitution after alpha-beta-depleted transplantation in children. Study results and limitations: Newly generated T cells supplied most T-cell counts and diversity one year post-transplant. Surviving recipient T cells and thymic progenitors underlay high day-60 TCRbeta diversity in some patients. Approximately two months post-transplant, alpha-beta T cells reportedly originated from several hundred expanded graft clones.

With 5 bases clipped from V and 0 bases from J, the junction kept 4 bases outside the gene matches. CDR3 length equals 15 residues. Germline CDR1 reads LNHDA; CDR2 reads SQIVND (reference sequence). TCRbeta library preparation incorporated unique molecular identifiers. TCRdb itself ran the PCR reads through MiXCR, one entry per CDR3 protein. Of around 600,000 distinct CDR3 sequences listed, 23% are singletons. This chain connects TRBV19 to TRBJ1-5; 7 bases fit TRBD1. The specimen was PBMCs, mostly from graft donor cells, collected 360 days after TCRalphabeta/CD19-depleted stem cell transplant. This TCR derives from a boy under two years old who had a stem cell transplant for acute myeloid leukemia, so the T cells may come from the graft donor. The CDR3 is CASSSTGDSNQPQHF. The DNA of the CDR3 is TGTGCCAGTAGTTCCACAGGGGATAGCAATCAGCCCCAGCATTTT.